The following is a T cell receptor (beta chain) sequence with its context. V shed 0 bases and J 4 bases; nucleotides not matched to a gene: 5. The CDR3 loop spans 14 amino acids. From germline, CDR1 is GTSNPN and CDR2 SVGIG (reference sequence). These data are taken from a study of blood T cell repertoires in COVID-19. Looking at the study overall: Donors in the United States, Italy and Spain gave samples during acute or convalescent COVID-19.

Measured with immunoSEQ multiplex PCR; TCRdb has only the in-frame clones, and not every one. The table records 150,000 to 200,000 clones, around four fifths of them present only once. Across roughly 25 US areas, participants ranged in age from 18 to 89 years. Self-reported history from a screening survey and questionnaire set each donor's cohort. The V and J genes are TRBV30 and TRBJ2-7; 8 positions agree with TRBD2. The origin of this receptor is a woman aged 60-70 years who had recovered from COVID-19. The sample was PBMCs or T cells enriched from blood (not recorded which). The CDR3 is CAWSVGTSKYEQYF. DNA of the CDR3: TGTGCCTGGAGTGTCGGGACTAGTAAGTACGAGCAGTACTTC.